The 11 T cell receptor beta chains below all came from one sample that was sequenced in a study of blood T cells in healthy people across ages. A second PCR of 7 to 11 cycles used a sample-barcoded 5' primer and a J-beta primer mix. TCRdb itself ran the 5' RACE reads through MiXCR, one entry per CDR3 protein. The sample has some 1.8 million distinct CDR3 sequences; more than 35% are singletons. Sequencing was done on a sample of blood. The receptor source for this set is a human donor in good health.

About this clonotype: At one boundary the junction diverges from the germline segment, which might be a read error. The chain recombines TRBV15 with TRBJ2-5; D may match TRBD1 or TRBD2 (5 bases each). The DNA end lines up better with TRBJ2-7; the J call may be wrong. The length of the CDR3 is 14 residues. CDR1 is LNHNV, CDR2 YYDKDF, per germline (reference sequence). CDR3 in amino acids: CAASRAGTVYEQYF. The CDR3 nucleotides read TGTGCCGCCAGCAGAGCAGGGACGGTCTACGAGCAGTACTTC.

This rearrangement joins TRBV10-3 to TRBJ1-6, with no clear D. Germline V gene sequence: CDR1 ENHRY, CDR2 SYGVKD. The V end was cut by 6 bases, the J end by 7 bases, with 13 bases between. This CDR3 has 14 amino acids. The CDR3 DNA reads as TGTGCCATCAGAGCCGGGTTCCTCAATTCACCCCTCCACTTT. Translation: CAIRAGFLNSPLHF.

As concerns this clonotype: Germline is not matched at one junction end, which may reflect a read error. J is TRBJ2-7 and V is TRBV12-3 or TRBV12-4, with D uncertain. The CDR3 length is 14 residues. CDR3 protein: CASGFMGLEAEQYF. CDR3 coding DNA: TGTGCCAGCGGTTTTATGGGGTTAGAAGCCGAGCAGTACTTC.

The chain uses TRBV7-9 and TRBJ1-2; D unclear. The germline V and J ends were trimmed by 1 base and 4 bases, with 13 bases remaining between them. The germline CDR1 and CDR2 sequences are SEHNR and FQNEAQ (reference sequence). The CDR3 has 15 residues. The CDR3 loop is CASSLGPLRSYGYTF. The CDR3 DNA reads as TGTGCCAGCAGCTTAGGTCCCCTCCGGTCCTATGGCTACACCTTC.

The V call is TRBV29-1, the J call TRBJ2-2; 10 nucleotides line up with TRBD1. Germline V gene lookup returns CDR1 SQVTM and CDR2 ANQGSEA. The V gene end was trimmed by 7 bases and the J gene end by 4 bases; junction bases not matched to a gene: 6. There are 14 residues in the CDR3. The CDR3 DNA is TGCAGCGCCGGGACAGGGGATAGCACCGGGGAGCTGTTTTTT. Translated: CSAGTGDSTGELFF.

This clonotype was seen a few times. The V and J genes are TRBV28 and TRBJ1-1, with unresolved D. Trimming cost V 5 bases and J 6 bases, with 13 bases left between them. CDR1 MDHEN and CDR2 SYDVKM come from the germline V gene. This CDR3 spans 13 amino acids. The CDR3, as DNA: TGTGCCAGCAGTCTGTTACGAGAGGCTGAAGCTTTCTTT. It is translated as CASSLLREAEAFF.

This rearrangement joins TRBV18 to TRBJ1-4; weak D call: TRBD1 (5 bases). The CDR3 consists of 15 residues. V was cut by 1 base and J by 8 bases, with 14 bases left in between. The germline CDR1 and CDR2 sequences are KGHSH and LQKENI. The CDR3 DNA reads as TGTGCCAGCTCACCACTTCTAGGGGAACGGGAAAAACTGTTTTTT. This codes for CASSPLLGEREKLFF.

The table lists this clonotype with a count of one. The chain uses TRBV7-2 and TRBJ2-3; D possibly uses TRBD1 or TRBD2 (5 bases each). V was clipped by 5 bases and J by 2 bases, with 29 bases between them. Germline V CDR1 and CDR2: SGHTA, FQGNSA. This CDR3 comprises 20 residues. The CDR3 is CASSLGWLVPGTDFTDTQYF. The CDR3 coding sequence is TGTGCCAGCAGCCTGGGGTGGTTGGTCCCCGGGACGGACTTCACAGATACGCAGTATTTT.

Comments on this clonotype: A read error is possible here, since a much larger clone lies one base away. The chain recombines TRBV27 with TRBJ2-1; TRBD1 might be the D (6 bases). Germline CDR1 MNHEY, CDR2 SMNVEV (reference sequence). This CDR3 contains 13 residues. Between the trimmed V and J ends, which lost 6 bases and 6 bases, there was a span of 12 bases. CDR3 DNA sequence: TGTGCCAGCAGCTCAGGACAGACCAATGAGCAGTTCTTC. This encodes CASSSGQTNEQFF.

The chain combines TRBV13 with TRBJ1-1; D possibly corresponds to TRBD1 (6 bases). Germline loops: CDR1 PRHDT, CDR2 FYEKMQ (reference sequence). The CDR3 contains 15 residues. Trimming removed 5 bases from V and 8 bases from J, with 21 bases in between. DNA of the CDR3: TGTGCCAGCAGCGTGGACGGGGGGCCGGTCGGCGAAGCTTTCTTT. This gives the protein CASSVDGGPVGEAFF.

This clonotype was observed a few times. The V gene is TRBV7-9, the J gene TRBJ2-7, with D possibly TRBD2 on 6 matching bases. Germline CDR1 reads SEHNR; CDR2 reads FQNEAQ (reference sequence). This CDR3 contains 15 residues. V gave up 4 bases and J gave up 0 bases, with 13 bases separating them. The CDR3 DNA follows: TGTGCCAGCAGCTCGATACCGGGACTCTCCTACGAGCAGTACTTC. This gives the protein CASSSIPGLSYEQYF.